These 18 T cell receptor beta chains were sequenced from one sample in a study of T cells in Graves' hyperthyroidism and ophthalmopathy. RNA transcripts yielded amplified TCR beta CDR3 regions. The HTBI set primed first-round TCR CDR3 RT-PCR. TCRdb itself ran the multiplex PCR reads through MiXCR, one entry per CDR3 protein. The sample lists 450,000 to 550,000 distinct CDR3 sequences; roughly a quarter were seen once. Input material: blood. Source of these receptors: a woman younger than 45 with Graves' ophthalmopathy.

This clonotype has ten or more counts. The chain employs TRBV6-2 or TRBV6-3 and TRBJ1-4; D not certain. This CDR3 contains 15 residues. CDR1 is MNHEY, CDR2 SVGEGT, per germline. Deletions cut 5 bases from V and 0 bases from J, with 10 bases between. As DNA, the CDR3 is TGTGCCAGCAGTACTGCGGGAGCAACTAATGAAAAACTGTTTTTT. It yields the protein CASSTAGATNEKLFF.

Ten or more counts support this clonotype. The chain carries TRBV27 and TRBJ1-2; TRBD1 is a possible D gene (5 bases). This CDR3 has 15 residues. The ends were cut back, 6 bases at V and 7 bases at J, with 21 bases in the middle. Looked up from germline, CDR1 is MNHEY and CDR2 is SMNVEV (reference sequence). This chain's CDR3 is CASRRQGNIAGGYTF. The CDR3 bases are TGTGCCAGCAGAAGGCAGGGAAATATCGCGGGTGGCTACACCTTC.

As concerns this clonotype: A much larger clone is a single base away; this may be a read error. The CDR3 sequence is CASRAWDTNYEQYF. The CDR3 DNA reads TGTGCCAGCAGAGCCTGGGACACCAACTACGAGCAGTACTTC. V is TRBV6-2 or TRBV6-3 and J is TRBJ2-7; D might be TRBD1 (6 bases). Germline V gene lookup returns CDR1 MNHEY and CDR2 SVGEGT. V lost 6 bases and J lost 3, with 15 bases in between. CDR3 length equals 14 residues.

This clonotype was seen at least ten times. The rearrangement links TRBV6-5 to TRBJ2-2, with TRBD1 as a possible D gene (6 bases). Trimming removed 4 bases at V and 6 bases at J, with 12 bases between. This CDR3 has 14 residues. CDR1 is MNHEY and CDR2 is SVGAGI in the germline V gene. The CDR3 here is CASSWGQGPGELFF. The CDR3 DNA sequence: TGTGCCAGCAGTTGGGGGCAGGGGCCCGGGGAGCTGTTTTTT.

This clonotype was seen ten or more times. The V and J genes are TRBV6-1 and TRBJ2-7, with 10 bases fitting TRBD2. Trimming took 6 bases from V and 4 from J; bases not matched to a gene: 9. The germline V gene has CDR1 MNHNS and CDR2 SASEGT. This CDR3 has 15 amino acids. This CDR3 is CASSPQRGGRYEQYF. The CDR3 DNA follows: TGTGCCAGCAGCCCCCAGCGGGGGGGCAGATACGAGCAGTACTTC.

V is TRBV11-2 and J is TRBJ1-5; 8 bases match TRBD1. Per the germline V gene, CDR1 is SGHAT and CDR2 is FQNNGV. V was pared by 5 bases and J by 6 bases, with 9 bases of the junction left unmatched. CDR3 length: 15 residues. The CDR3 nucleotides read TGTGCCAGCAGCCCAAGCTACGACAGGGGTCAGCCCCAGCATTTT. It yields the protein CASSPSYDRGQPQHF. Looking up the rest from reference TRBV11-2 and TRBJ1-5 gives the full variable domain: EAGVAQSPRYKIIEKRQSVAFWCNPISGHATLYWYQQILGQGPKLLIQFQNNGVVDDSQLPKDRFSAERLKGVDSTLKIQPAKLEDSAVYLCASSPSYDRGQPQHFGDGTRLSIL.

This clonotype was seen a few times. V is TRBV6-5 and J is TRBJ1-1, with TRBD1 matching over 7 bases. The CDR3 loop spans 17 amino acids. After removal of 2 bases from V and 1 base from J, the junction contained 10 bases not matched to a gene. Germline lookup yields CDR1 MNHEY and CDR2 SVGAGI. The CDR3 bases are TGTGCCAGCAGTTACCCAACTTTGAGGGGGCGGAACACTGAAGCTTTCTTT. Protein product: CASSYPTLRGRNTEAFF.

This clonotype was seen only a few times. A much larger clonotype is one base distant, so this may be a read error. The chain joins TRBV10-3 to TRBJ1-2, with 9 bases lining up with TRBD1. The CDR3 loop spans 16 amino acids. The V gene's germline CDR1 is ENHRY and CDR2 SYGVKD. The CDR3 bases are TGTGCCATCAGTGAGATTCGGACAGGGGAGGCGGTTGGCTACGCCTTC. This gives the protein CAISEIRTGEAVGYAF.

The sample holds many counts of this clonotype. The V and J genes are TRBV6-2 or TRBV6-3 and TRBJ1-2, with unresolved D. Germline CDR1 MNHEY, CDR2 SVGEGT. Trimming took 6 bases from V and 0 from J, leaving 11 bases between them. The CDR3 has 14 residues. DNA of the CDR3: TGTGCCAGCAGGGTTACGGGAACTAACTATGGCTACACCTTC. The encoded protein is CASRVTGTNYGYTF.

This clonotype showed up many times. CDR3 DNA: TGTGCCATCAGTGGGGACAGGAACACTGAAGCTTTCTTT. It encodes CAISGDRNTEAFF. This chain connects TRBV10-3 to TRBJ1-1; 7 nucleotides match TRBD1. Germline CDR1 ENHRY, CDR2 SYGVKD. The CDR3 is 13 residues long. V lost 4 bases and J lost 1; bases outside the gene matches: 0.

This clonotype was seen at least ten times. V and J are TRBV28 and TRBJ1-2; D gene ambiguous. Germline V gene sequence: CDR1 MDHEN, CDR2 SYDVKM. The CDR3 is 14 amino acids. V gave up 6 bases and J gave up 1 base, with 12 bases separating them. CDR3 nucleotides: TGTGCCAGCAGCTTAGTTGGTAGTAACTATGGCTACACCTTC. Residues: CASSLVGSNYGYTF.

This clonotype was seen many times. This rearrangement joins TRBV20-1 to TRBJ1-4; D might be TRBD1 (6 bases). CDR1 and CDR2 from the germline V gene are DFQATT and SNEGSKA (reference sequence). The CDR3 runs 15 residues. Trimming removed 1 base at V and 7 bases at J, with 16 bases between. The CDR3 nucleotides are TGCAGTGCTAGAGGTGGTTCAGGGGCGATTGAAAAACTGTTTTTT. The encoded protein is CSARGGSGAIEKLFF.

The sample holds a few counts of this clonotype. The chain is built from TRBV20-1 and TRBJ1-1; a weak D match, TRBD1 (5 bases). The germline V gene encodes CDR1 DFQATT and CDR2 SNEGSKA (reference sequence). V was cut by 1 base and J by 5 bases, with 8 bases left in between. This CDR3 comprises 12 residues. This chain's CDR3 is CSARVWGTEAFF. The CDR3 DNA is TGCAGTGCTAGAGTTTGGGGGACTGAAGCTTTCTTT.

This clonotype was detected many times. V gene TRBV6-2 or TRBV6-3 combines with J gene TRBJ1-5; D may be TRBD1 (6 bases). CDR1 and CDR2 (germline): MNHEY, SVGEGT. This CDR3 has 15 residues. V was clipped by 8 bases and J by 7 bases, with 21 bases between them. As DNA, the CDR3 is TGTGCCAGCGAAGGGGGTACAGGCTGGGGACAGCCCCAGCATTTT. Translated: CASEGGTGWGQPQHF.

This clonotype came up many times. The gene calls are TRBV28 and TRBJ2-7; the match to TRBD1 covers 8 bases. The CDR3 runs to 15 residues. CDR1 and CDR2 from the germline V gene are MDHEN and SYDVKM. The V segment lost 5 bases and the J segment 6 bases; nucleotides outside the gene matches: 12. The chain's CDR3 is CASSPLTGATGEQYF. In nucleotides, the CDR3 is TGTGCCAGCAGTCCATTGACAGGGGCCACGGGCGAGCAGTACTTC.

This clonotype was detected only a few times. V is TRBV6-1 and J is TRBJ1-1, with D possibly being TRBD1 (6 bases). Trimming took 7 bases from V and 0 from J, leaving 18 bases between them. In germline, CDR1 is MNHNS, CDR2 SASEGT. The CDR3 contains 16 residues. CDR3 in DNA: TGTGCCAGCACCCCGCAGGGGATGGGGATGAACACTGAAGCTTTCTTT. It codes for CASTPQGMGMNTEAFF.

Turning to this clonotype: Given a much more abundant clone one base away, this may be a read error. This likely comes from a read error, as the CDR3 has no conserved phenylalanine or tryptophan at its end. The gene calls are TRBV19 and TRBJ1-2, with no clear D. Trimming took 2 bases from V and 5 from J, leaving 15 bases between them. This CDR3 spans 15 amino acids. Looked up from germline, CDR1 is LNHDA and CDR2 is SQIVND (reference sequence). This CDR3 reads CASSIKMAASYGYTY. As DNA, the CDR3 is TGTGCCAGTAGTATAAAGATGGCGGCAAGTTATGGCTACACCTAC.

The V call is TRBV11-3, the J call TRBJ2-5; D unresolved. Trimming took off 3 bases at V and 2 bases at J, with 10 bases between the two ends. Germline CDR1 SGHNT, CDR2 YENEEA. The CDR3 extends over 14 amino acids. The CDR3 protein is CASSFGFRQETQYF. The DNA of the CDR3 is TGTGCCAGCAGCTTCGGATTCAGGCAAGAGACCCAGTACTTC.